This entry lists 18 T cell receptor beta chains sequenced from one sample in a study of blood T cell repertoires in COVID-19. This table comes from immunoSEQ multiplex PCR, and its TCRdb copy is limited to in-frame clones, with some not included. The sample lists more than 150,000 clones, about 85% occurring once. Sequenced: peripheral blood. Receptors were obtained from an elderly woman with acute or convalescent COVID-19.

The V gene is TRBV19, the J gene TRBJ2-7, with D maybe TRBD2 (6 bases). V lost 3 bases and J lost 6, with 15 bases in between. The germline gives CDR1 LNHDA, CDR2 SQIVND (reference sequence). The CDR3 length is 14 residues. The CDR3 DNA follows: TGTGCCAGTAGTATTCGGGGAGGTGTCTCCGAGCAGTACTTC. Translating it yields CASSIRGGVSEQYF.

V is TRBV5-1 and J is TRBJ2-5; D not resolved. Germline V lookup: CDR1 SGHRS, CDR2 YFSETQ. The V end lost 3 bases, the J end lost 0 bases, and 3 bases lay between the germline ends. This CDR3 contains 12 residues. The CDR3 DNA follows: TGCGCCAGCAGCTCCTACCAAGAGACCCAGTACTTC. It specifies CASSSYQETQYF.

The chain is built from TRBV7-2 and TRBJ1-1, with a possible D match to TRBD1 (5 bases). V lost 1 base and J lost 8, with 11 bases in between. This CDR3 contains 13 residues. CDR1 SGHTA and CDR2 FQGNSA come from the germline V gene. The CDR3 loop reads CASSLVQGKEAFF. The CDR3 nucleotides are TGTGCCAGCAGCTTAGTGCAGGGTAAGGAAGCTTTCTTT.

With respect to this clone: The same CDR3 is also encoded by other DNA sequences in this sample. The J gene is TRBJ1-3, the V gene TRBV12-3 or TRBV12-4; D ambiguous. V was cut by 5 bases and J by 0 bases, with 5 bases left in between. The CDR3 is 13 residues long. The CDR3 here is CASSTGSGNTIYF. CDR3 coding DNA: TGTGCCAGCAGTACGGGCTCTGGAAACACCATATATTTT.

This clone was observed once. The genes are TRBV11-2 and TRBJ2-5; no firm D call. This CDR3 spans 14 amino acids. Germline CDR1 and CDR2: SGHAT and FQNNGV. Trimming removed 1 base from V and 0 bases from J, with 6 bases in between. Written as DNA, the CDR3 is TGTGCCAGCAGCTTAGCGAACAACCAAGAGACCCAGTACTTC. It codes for CASSLANNQETQYF.

V is TRBV5-4 and J is TRBJ2-1; 12 bases align to TRBD2. V shed 4 bases, J shed 7 bases, and the junction held 3 bases outside the gene matches. The V gene's germline CDR1 is SGHNT and CDR2 YYREEE (reference sequence). The CDR3 covers 14 residues. The CDR3 protein is CASSPGTSGNEQFF. In DNA form, the CDR3 reads TGTGCCAGCAGCCCGGGGACTAGCGGGAATGAGCAGTTCTTC.

The chain combines TRBV10-2 with TRBJ1-2; no definite D call. Germline loops: CDR1 WSHSY, CDR2 SAAADI. The CDR3 totals 12 residues. Trimming took 5 bases from V and 6 from J, leaving 10 bases between them. The CDR3 nucleotides are TGCGCCAGCAGTTGGCGGGAGGATGGCTACACCTTC. Its translation: CASSWREDGYTF.

This sequence joins TRBV5-4 and TRBJ2-3; the match to TRBD2 covers 8 bases. The trim removed 4 bases at V and 0 bases at J, leaving 7 bases unmatched. In germline, CDR1 is SGHNT, CDR2 YYREEE (reference sequence). This CDR3 comprises 16 residues. This CDR3 reads CASSLPLAASTDTQYF. The CDR3 DNA reads as TGTGCCAGCAGCCTACCACTAGCGGCTAGCACAGATACGCAGTATTTT.

The chain is built from TRBV6-2 or TRBV6-3 and TRBJ1-5; weak D call: TRBD1 (6 bases). The CDR3 spans 15 residues. V was shortened by 2 bases and J by 5 bases, with 13 bases between the two germline ends. The germline CDR1 and CDR2 sequences are MNHEY and SVGEGT. The CDR3 protein is CASSYGAGDDQPQHF. The CDR3 DNA sequence: TGTGCCAGCAGTTACGGTGCAGGGGACGATCAGCCCCAGCATTTT.

The gene calls are TRBV24-1 and TRBJ2-5, with a tentative D call TRBD1 (5 bases). Germline V CDR1 and CDR2: KGHDR, SFDVKD. V was clipped by 0 bases and J by 1 base, with 11 bases between them. The CDR3 has 16 amino acids. The CDR3: CATSDLSRVLQETQYF. As DNA, the CDR3 is TGTGCCACCAGTGATTTGTCCAGGGTTCTCCAAGAGACCCAGTACTTC.

The rearrangement joins TRBV3-1 (or the pseudogene TRBV3-2) to TRBJ2-7; 10 nucleotides line up with TRBD2. The CDR3 spans 16 residues. CDR1 is LGHDT and CDR2 is YNNKEL in the germline V gene (reference sequence). The trim removed 1 base at V and 2 bases at J, leaving 5 bases unmatched. The CDR3 region is CASSQAGLAKPYEQYF. The DNA for the CDR3 is TGTGCCAGCAGCCAAGCGGGACTAGCGAAACCCTACGAGCAGTACTTC.

The chain carries TRBV5-1 and TRBJ2-1, with 10 bases lining up with TRBD2. The trim removed 0 bases at V and 7 bases at J, leaving 16 bases unmatched. The CDR3 runs to 19 residues. Germline CDR1 reads SGHRS; CDR2 reads YFSETQ. The CDR3 reads CASSLDNTWASGSSNEQFF. The CDR3 nucleotides are TGCGCCAGCAGCTTGGACAACACGTGGGCTAGCGGGAGTAGTAATGAGCAGTTCTTC.

This clone appeared once. The chain carries TRBV5-4 and TRBJ1-4; TRBD1 matches 7 bases. J gave up 2 bases and V 2 bases, and 6 bases lay outside the gene matches. There are 16 residues in the CDR3. Germline V gives CDR1 SGHNT, CDR2 YYREEE (reference sequence). DNA for the CDR3: TGTGCCAGCAGCTTACGAGCAGGGGGTACTAATGAAAAACTGTTTTTT. Its translation is CASSLRAGGTNEKLFF.

The chain links TRBV29-1 to TRBJ2-2; no clear D. This CDR3 is built from 11 residues. Trimming shortened V by 6 bases and J by 1 base, and 3 bases separated the two germline ends. Germline CDR1 reads SQVTM; CDR2 reads ANQGSEA. Written as DNA, the CDR3 is TGCAGCGTGCGGAACACCGGGGAGCTGTTTTTT. Translation gives CSVRNTGELFF.

This rearrangement joins TRBV19 to TRBJ2-5, with D unresolved. The V end lost 7 bases, the J end lost 3 bases, and 6 bases lay between the germline ends. This CDR3 has 11 residues. Germline V gives CDR1 LNHDA, CDR2 SQIVND (reference sequence). Here the CDR3 DNA reads TGTGCCAGTACCCTCGAAGAGACCCAGTACTTC. Encoded protein: CASTLEETQYF.

The V gene is TRBV27, the J gene TRBJ2-5, with D possibly TRBD2 on 5 matching bases. There are 15 residues in the CDR3. The germline gives CDR1 MNHEY, CDR2 SMNVEV (reference sequence). V lost 6 bases and J 3 bases, leaving 17 bases between the germline ends. CDR3 sequence: CASSSPRVPEETQYF. In DNA form, the CDR3 reads TGTGCCAGCAGCTCCCCGCGGGTCCCCGAAGAGACCCAGTACTTC.

This rearrangement joins TRBV3-1 (or the pseudogene TRBV3-2) to TRBJ1-1, with D tentatively TRBD1 (6 bases). Trimming left V 4 bases short and J 1 base short, with 10 bases between. CDR1 is LGHDT, CDR2 YNNKEL, per germline (reference sequence). The CDR3 sequence is 14 residues long. The CDR3 bases are TGTGCCAGCAGCCTGGGGGCTTCGAACACTGAAGCTTTCTTT. It codes for CASSLGASNTEAFF.

The V and J genes are TRBV5-1 and TRBJ2-2, with TRBD2 matching over 11 bases. V dropped 1 base and J dropped 4; count of bases not matched to a gene: 3. The CDR3 is made up of 16 amino acids. Per the germline V gene, CDR1 is SGHRS and CDR2 is YFSETQ. This CDR3 reads CASSLTSGGPTGELFF. The CDR3 bases are TGCGCCAGCAGCTTGACTAGCGGGGGTCCCACCGGGGAGCTGTTTTTT.